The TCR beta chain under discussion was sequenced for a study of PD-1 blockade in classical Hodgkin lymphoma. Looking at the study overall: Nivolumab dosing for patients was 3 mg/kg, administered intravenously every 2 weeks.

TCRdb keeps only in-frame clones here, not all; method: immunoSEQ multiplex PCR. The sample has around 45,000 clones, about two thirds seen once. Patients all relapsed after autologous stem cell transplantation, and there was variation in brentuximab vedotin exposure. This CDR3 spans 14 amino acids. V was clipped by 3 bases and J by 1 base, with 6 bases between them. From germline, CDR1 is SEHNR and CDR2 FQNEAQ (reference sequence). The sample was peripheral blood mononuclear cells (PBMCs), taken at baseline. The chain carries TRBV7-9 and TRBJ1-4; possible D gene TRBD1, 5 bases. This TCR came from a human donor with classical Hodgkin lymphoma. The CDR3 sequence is CASSLGLTNEKLFF. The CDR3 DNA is TGTGCCAGCAGCTTGGGACTAACTAATGAAAAACTGTTTTTT.